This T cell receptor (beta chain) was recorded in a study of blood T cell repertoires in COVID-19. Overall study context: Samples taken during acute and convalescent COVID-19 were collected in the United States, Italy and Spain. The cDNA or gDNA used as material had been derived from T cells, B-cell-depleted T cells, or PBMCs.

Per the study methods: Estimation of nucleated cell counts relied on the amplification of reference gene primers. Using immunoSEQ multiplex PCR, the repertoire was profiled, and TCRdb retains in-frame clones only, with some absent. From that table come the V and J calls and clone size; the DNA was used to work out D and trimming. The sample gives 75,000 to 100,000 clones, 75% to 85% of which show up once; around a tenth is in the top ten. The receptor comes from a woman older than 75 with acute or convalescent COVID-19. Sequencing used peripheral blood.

The CDR3 DNA reads TGTGCCAGCAGCTTAGAGGGTGCTTTAGCGGGACCAGATACGCAGTATTTT. The encoded protein is CASSLEGALAGPDTQYF. The chain uses TRBV7-8 and TRBJ2-3; 8 positions agree with TRBD2. CDR1 is SGHVS and CDR2 is FQNEAQ in the germline V gene. This CDR3 is built from 17 residues. The J segment lost 4 bases and the V segment lost 1 base, leaving 10 bases of the junction unmatched. Full variable domain (remainder filled in from reference TRBV7-8 and TRBJ2-3): GAGVSQSPRYKVAKRGQDVALRCDPISGHVSLFWYQQALGQGPEFLTYFQNEAQLDKSGLPSDRFFAERPEGSVSTLKIQRTQQEDSAVYLCASSLEGALAGPDTQYFGPGTRLTVL.